This T cell receptor (beta chain) was obtained from a study of a mutant IDH1 vaccine in newly diagnosed glioma. As for the study in general: Beginning 4-6 weeks after radiotherapy alone, or with temozolomide cycles, vaccination took place. Patients got radiotherapy, temozolomide, or both beforehand, and most got both.

Study findings and constraints: Top peripheral T cell clonotype shifts appeared unrelated to pseudoprogression. Evidence of vaccine-induced immune responses was documented in 85% to 95% of patients.

Using immunoSEQ multiplex PCR, the repertoire was profiled, and TCRdb retains in-frame clones only, with some absent. The sample includes tens of thousands of clones, roughly 84% seen only once; the top ten take roughly 15%. Stated time point: week 23, last vaccination. In the vaccine, a single dose held 300 ug of the mutant IDH1 20-mer peptide, along with topical imiquimod. Germline values: CDR1 LGHNA, CDR2 YNFKEQ. Unmatched junction bases numbered 8, after V lost 5 bases and J lost 4 bases. This CDR3 contains 15 residues. For this clone: Its antigen remains unknown.

Sequenced here: PBMCs, sampled from a glioma patient whose treatment included an IDH1 peptide vaccine. The clonotype was recovered from a man younger than 30 with glioma. The chain links TRBV4-2 to TRBJ2-5, with 9 bases matching TRBD1. Written as DNA, the CDR3 is TGTGCCAGCAGCGCACCGACAGGGGGTGGAGAGACCCAGTACTTC. It encodes CASSAPTGGGETQYF.